A single sample is the source of the 10 T cell receptor beta chains below, sequenced in a study of T cell responses to AZD1222 COVID-19 vaccine. Sequencing was performed with immunoSEQ multiplex PCR; in TCRdb, only in-frame clones are kept and a portion is missing. The sample includes around 150,000 clones, about 90% seen only once; the top ten take 1.9%. This material consisted of peripheral blood, taken on day 0 of AZD1222 vaccination. These receptors all stem from an adult in good health.

This chain links TRBV9 with TRBJ1-2; possibly TRBD1 for D (6 bases). The CDR3 length is 17 residues. V lost 6 bases and J lost 8, with 29 bases in between. Germline V gene sequence: CDR1 SGDLS, CDR2 YYNGEE. The CDR3 here is CASTQGVPGTLPGGYTF. The CDR3 region has the DNA TGTGCCAGCACCCAAGGGGTTCCCGGGACACTACCGGGCGGCTACACCTTC.

The chain uses TRBV19 and TRBJ1-1, with D perhaps matching TRBD1 (5 bases). V dropped 4 bases and J dropped 4 bases, with 10 bases sitting between them. The CDR3 loop spans 13 amino acids. Germline loops: CDR1 LNHDA, CDR2 SQIVND (reference sequence). The CDR3 region has the DNA TGTGCCAGTAGTACCCTGGACACCACTGAAGCTTTCTTT. This translates into CASSTLDTTEAFF.

A remark on this clone: Because the CDR3's place on the DNA is in doubt, the DNA is left out and the CDR3 is given as listed by TCRdb. The chain joins TRBV27 to TRBJ1-1. Inclusive of both ends, the CDR3 amounts to 16 amino acids. CDR1 is MNHEY and CDR2 is SMNVEV in the germline V gene (reference sequence). The CDR3 protein is CASSFLAGRGITEAFF.

In this sample, this clone turned up once. The chain recombines TRBV19 with TRBJ2-2; tentative D call: TRBD2 (5 bases). V was cut by 6 bases and J by 1 base, with 18 bases left in between. CDR1 LNHDA and CDR2 SQIVND come from the germline V gene (reference sequence). The CDR3 is made up of 17 amino acids. CDR3 sequence (DNA): TGTGCCAGTAGCCCCATTTTTGGGAGCGGGAACACCGGGGAGCTGTTTTTT. Translated, it gives CASSPIFGSGNTGELFF.

The chain links TRBV19 to TRBJ2-3, with TRBD2 matching 9 bases. Germline CDR1 reads LNHDA; CDR2 reads SQIVND (reference sequence). V was pared by 8 bases and J by 2 bases, with 8 bases of the junction left unmatched. The CDR3 extends over 15 amino acids. The CDR3 DNA reads TGTGCCAGTGCTTCTAGCGGGATGGTCACAGATACGCAGTATTTT. This gives the protein CASASSGMVTDTQYF.

The V gene is TRBV15, the J gene TRBJ1-2, with TRBD1 as a possible D gene (5 bases). This CDR3 region has 16 residues. The germline gives CDR1 LNHNV, CDR2 YYDKDF (reference sequence). V was shortened by 1 base and J by 6 bases, with 18 bases between the two germline ends. CDR3 nucleotide sequence: TGTGCCACCAGCAGAGTCGGAGCAGGGAAAATGGATGGCTACACCTTC. As protein: CATSRVGAGKMDGYTF.

The chain employs TRBV18 and TRBJ2-1; tentative D call: TRBD2 (7 bases). The V gene's germline CDR1 is KGHSH and CDR2 LQKENI. The ends were cut back, 2 bases at V and 7 bases at J, with 15 bases in the middle. This CDR3 has 15 amino acids. Here the CDR3 reads CASSPEGEGRNEQFF. CDR3 coding DNA: TGTGCCAGCTCACCAGAGGGGGAGGGCCGAAATGAGCAGTTCTTC. The full variable domain, with the rest looked up from reference TRBV18 and TRBJ2-1, is NAGVMQNPRHLVRRRGQEARLRCSPMKGHSHVYWYRQLPEEGLKFMVYLQKENIIDESGMPKERFSAEFPKEGPSILRIQQVVRGDSAAYFCASSPEGEGRNEQFFGPGTRLTVL.

This chain joins TRBV19 and TRBJ2-5; unclear D gene. Germline CDR1 reads LNHDA; CDR2 reads SQIVND (reference sequence). The CDR3 sequence is 12 residues long. V lost 1 base to trimming and J lost 5 bases, with 5 bases between them. The CDR3 DNA reads TGTGCCAGTAGTATAGCCGGGGAGACCCAGTACTTC. Protein product: CASSIAGETQYF. The complete variable domain, with remaining parts taken from reference TRBV19 and TRBJ2-5, reads DGGITQSPKYLFRKEGQNVTLSCEQNLNHDAMYWYRQDPGQGLRLIYYSQIVNDFQKGDIAEGYSVSREKKESFPLTVTSAQKNPTAFYLCASSIAGETQYFGPGTRLLVL.

The genes are TRBV15 and TRBJ2-7, with a weak D call TRBD2 (6 bases). This CDR3 region has 12 residues. V was shortened by 3 bases and J by 7 bases, with 10 bases between the two germline ends. Germline V lookup: CDR1 LNHNV, CDR2 YYDKDF (reference sequence). The CDR3 region is CATSRRLDEQYF. The CDR3 DNA reads TGTGCCACCAGCAGGCGACTAGATGAGCAGTACTTC.

This rearrangement joins TRBV27 to TRBJ1-2; 10 bases are a match to TRBD1. CDR1 and CDR2 (germline): MNHEY, SMNVEV (reference sequence). V gave up 3 bases and J gave up 6 bases; unmatched junction bases: 1. The CDR3 length is 13 residues. CDR3 residues: CASSFGTGDGYTF. CDR3 in DNA: TGTGCCAGCAGTTTTGGGACAGGGGATGGCTACACCTTC.